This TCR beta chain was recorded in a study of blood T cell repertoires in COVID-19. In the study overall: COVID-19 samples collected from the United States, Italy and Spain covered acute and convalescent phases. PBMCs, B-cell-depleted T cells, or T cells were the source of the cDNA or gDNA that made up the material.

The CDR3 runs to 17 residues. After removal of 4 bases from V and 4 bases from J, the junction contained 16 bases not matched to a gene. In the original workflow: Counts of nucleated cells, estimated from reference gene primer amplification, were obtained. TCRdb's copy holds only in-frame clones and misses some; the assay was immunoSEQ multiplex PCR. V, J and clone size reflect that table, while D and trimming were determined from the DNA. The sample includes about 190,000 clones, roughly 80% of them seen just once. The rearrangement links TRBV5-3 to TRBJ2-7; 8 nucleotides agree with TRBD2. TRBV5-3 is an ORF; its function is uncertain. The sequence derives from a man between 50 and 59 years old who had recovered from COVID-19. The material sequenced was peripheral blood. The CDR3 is CARSTGGTAGARYEQYF. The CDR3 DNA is TGTGCCAGAAGCACGGGGGGTACAGCGGGAGCCCGGTACGAGCAGTACTTC.